Described below is a single T cell receptor beta chain sequence and its context. J was trimmed by 0 bases and V by 5 bases; bases with no gene match: 3. The germline gives CDR1 SEHNR, CDR2 FQNEAQ (reference sequence). The CDR3 is 15 residues long. This sample is drawn from a study of blood T cell repertoires in COVID-19. Study context: PBMCs, B-cell-depleted T cells, or T cells were the source of the cDNA or gDNA that made up the material.

Only in-frame clones appear in the TCRdb table, and some are missing; sequencing was by immunoSEQ multiplex PCR. This sample carries 310,000 or so clones, about 91% of them seen once, and the ten largest clones take just over 9.5%. The sequencing sample was made of peripheral blood. The TCR originated in a man under 40 with COVID-19, enrolled during active disease. The chain recombines TRBV7-9 with TRBJ2-2; 7 bases fit TRBD1. The CDR3 here is CASSPGQANTGELFF. CDR3 sequence (DNA): TGTGCCAGCAGCCCCGGACAGGCGAACACCGGGGAGCTGTTTTTT.